This T cell receptor (beta chain) was retrieved from a study of blood T cell repertoires in COVID-19. For the study at large: Acute and convalescent COVID-19 samples came from the United States, Italy and Spain.

CDR1 and CDR2 from the germline V gene are MGHRA and YSYEKL. The CDR3 spans 15 residues. V shed 5 bases, J shed 10 bases, and the junction held 8 bases outside the gene matches. The protocol was immunoSEQ multiplex PCR, while the TCRdb copy is restricted to in-frame clones and leaves out a portion. The data contain around 140,000 clones, 85% to 90% of them singletons. This sequence was found in a woman aged 55 to 70 with acute or convalescent COVID-19. The specimen sequenced was peripheral blood. The rearrangement uses TRBV4-1 and TRBJ2-3; 14 nucleotides align to TRBD2. The CDR3 sequence is CASSSTSGGAPPQYF. The CDR3 region has the DNA TGCGCCAGCAGCTCGACTAGCGGGGGGGCTCCCCCGCAGTATTTT.